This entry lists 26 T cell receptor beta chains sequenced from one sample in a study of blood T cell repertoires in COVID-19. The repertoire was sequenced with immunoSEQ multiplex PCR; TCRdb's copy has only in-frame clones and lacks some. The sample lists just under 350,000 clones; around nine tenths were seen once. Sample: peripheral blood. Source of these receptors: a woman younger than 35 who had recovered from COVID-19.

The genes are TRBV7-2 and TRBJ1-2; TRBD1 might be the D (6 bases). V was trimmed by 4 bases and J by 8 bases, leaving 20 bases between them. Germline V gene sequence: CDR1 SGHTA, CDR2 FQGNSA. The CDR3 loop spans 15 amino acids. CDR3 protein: CASSSNRASTGGYTF. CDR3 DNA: TGTGCCAGCAGCTCGAACAGGGCTTCAACGGGGGGCTACACCTTC.

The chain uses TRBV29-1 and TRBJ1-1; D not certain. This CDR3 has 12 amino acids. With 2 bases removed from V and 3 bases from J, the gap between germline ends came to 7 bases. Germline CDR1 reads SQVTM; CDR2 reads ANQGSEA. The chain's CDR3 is CSVEKADTEAFF. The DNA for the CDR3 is TGCAGCGTTGAAAAGGCGGACACTGAAGCTTTCTTT.

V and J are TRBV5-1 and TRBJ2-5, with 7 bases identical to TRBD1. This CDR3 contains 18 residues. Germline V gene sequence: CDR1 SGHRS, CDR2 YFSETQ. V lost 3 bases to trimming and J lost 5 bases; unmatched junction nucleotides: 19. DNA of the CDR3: TGCGCCAGCAGCTCGACAGGGTTTTTGATTGAGGGGTTGGAGACCCAGTACTTC. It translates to CASSSTGFLIEGLETQYF.

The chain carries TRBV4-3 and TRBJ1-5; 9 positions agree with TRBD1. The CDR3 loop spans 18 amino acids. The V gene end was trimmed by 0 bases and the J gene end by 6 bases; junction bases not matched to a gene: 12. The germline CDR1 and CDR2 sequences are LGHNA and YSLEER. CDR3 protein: CASSQDWGGTGSSQPQHF. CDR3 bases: TGCGCCAGCAGCCAAGATTGGGGGGGGACAGGGTCTAGTCAGCCCCAGCATTTT.

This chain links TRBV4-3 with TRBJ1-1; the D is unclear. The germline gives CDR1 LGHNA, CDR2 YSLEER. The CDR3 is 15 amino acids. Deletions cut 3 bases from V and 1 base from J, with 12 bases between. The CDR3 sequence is CASSQDGIWNTEAFF. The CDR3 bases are TGCGCCAGCAGCCAGGACGGGATCTGGAACACTGAAGCTTTCTTT.

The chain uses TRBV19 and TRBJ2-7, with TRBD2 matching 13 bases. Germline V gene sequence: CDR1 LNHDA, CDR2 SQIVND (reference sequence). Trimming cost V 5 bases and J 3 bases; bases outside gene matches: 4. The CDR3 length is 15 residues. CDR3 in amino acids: CASSPGLAGVYEQYV. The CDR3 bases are TGTGCCAGTAGTCCTGGACTAGCGGGAGTCTACGAGCAGTACGTC.

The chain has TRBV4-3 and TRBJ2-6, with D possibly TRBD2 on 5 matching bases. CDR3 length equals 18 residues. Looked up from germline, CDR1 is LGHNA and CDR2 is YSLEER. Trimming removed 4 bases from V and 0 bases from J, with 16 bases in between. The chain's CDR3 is CASSRRRVSISGANVLTF. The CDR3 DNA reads TGCGCCAGCAGCCGGAGGCGGGTTTCAATCTCTGGGGCCAACGTCCTGACTTTC.

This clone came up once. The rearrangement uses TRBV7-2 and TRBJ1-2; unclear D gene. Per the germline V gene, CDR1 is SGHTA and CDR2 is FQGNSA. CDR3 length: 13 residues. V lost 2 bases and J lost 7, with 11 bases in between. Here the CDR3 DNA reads TGTGCCAGCAGCTTAACGGGGTCGGGTGGCTACACCTTC. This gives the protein CASSLTGSGGYTF.

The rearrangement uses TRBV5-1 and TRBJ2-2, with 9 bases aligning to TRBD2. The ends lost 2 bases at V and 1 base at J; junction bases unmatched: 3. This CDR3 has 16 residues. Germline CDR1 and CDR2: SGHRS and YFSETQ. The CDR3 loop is CASSLPSGKNTGELFF. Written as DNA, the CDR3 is TGCGCCAGCAGCTTACCTAGCGGGAAGAACACCGGGGAGCTGTTTTTT.

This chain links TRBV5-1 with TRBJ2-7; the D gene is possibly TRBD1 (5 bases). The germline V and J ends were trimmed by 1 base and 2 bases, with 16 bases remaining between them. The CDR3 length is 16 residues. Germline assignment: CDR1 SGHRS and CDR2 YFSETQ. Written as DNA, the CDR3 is TGCGCCAGCAGCTTGAAGTGGTCCCCGGACACCTACGAGCAGTACGTC. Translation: CASSLKWSPDTYEQYV.

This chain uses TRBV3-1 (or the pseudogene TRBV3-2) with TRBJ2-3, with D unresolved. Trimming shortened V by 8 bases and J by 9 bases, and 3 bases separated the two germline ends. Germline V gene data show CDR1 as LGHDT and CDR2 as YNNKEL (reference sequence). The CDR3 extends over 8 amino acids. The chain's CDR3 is CASETQYF. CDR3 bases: TGTGCCAGCGAGACGCAGTATTTT.

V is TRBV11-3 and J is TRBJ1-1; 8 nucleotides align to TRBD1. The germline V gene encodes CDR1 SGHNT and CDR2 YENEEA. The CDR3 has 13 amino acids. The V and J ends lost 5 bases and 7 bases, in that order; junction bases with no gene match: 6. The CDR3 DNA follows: TGTGCCAGCAGCACCGGACAGGGAATTGAAGCTTTCTTT. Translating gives CASSTGQGIEAFF.

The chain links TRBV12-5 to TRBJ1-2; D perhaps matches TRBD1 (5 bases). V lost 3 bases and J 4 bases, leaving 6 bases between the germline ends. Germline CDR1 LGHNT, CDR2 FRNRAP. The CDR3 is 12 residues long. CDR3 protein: CASGLGVYGYTF. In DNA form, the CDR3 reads TGTGCTAGTGGTTTAGGGGTCTATGGCTACACCTTC.

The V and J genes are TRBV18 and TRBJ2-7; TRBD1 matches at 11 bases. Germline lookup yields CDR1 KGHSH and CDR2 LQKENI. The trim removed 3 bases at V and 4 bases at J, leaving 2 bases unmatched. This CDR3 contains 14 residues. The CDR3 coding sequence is TGTGCCAGCTCACCGGACAGGGGGCAGTACGAGCAGTACGTC. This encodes CASSPDRGQYEQYV.

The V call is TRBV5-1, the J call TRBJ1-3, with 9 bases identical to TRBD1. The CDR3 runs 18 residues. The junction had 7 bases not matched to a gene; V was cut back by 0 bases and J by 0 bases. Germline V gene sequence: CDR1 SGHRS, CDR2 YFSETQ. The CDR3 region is CASSLGWDRATSGNTIYF. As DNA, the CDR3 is TGCGCCAGCAGCTTGGGATGGGACAGGGCCACCTCTGGAAACACCATATATTTT. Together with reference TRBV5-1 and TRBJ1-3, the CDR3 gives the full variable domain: KAGVTQTPRYLIKTRGQQVTLSCSPISGHRSVSWYQQTPGQGLQFLFEYFSETQRNKGNFPGRFSGRQFSNSRSEMNVSTLELGDSALYLCASSLGWDRATSGNTIYFGEGSWLTVV.

As DNA, the CDR3 is TGCAGCGTTGGACAGGGTTGGGGGTCACCCCTCCACTTT. Protein sequence: CSVGQGWGSPLHF. The chain employs TRBV29-1 and TRBJ1-6, with TRBD1 identical over 7 bases. V trimming: 4 bases; J trimming: 10 bases; junction bases outside the gene matches: 7. The V gene's germline CDR1 is SQVTM and CDR2 ANQGSEA. The CDR3 is 13 amino acids.

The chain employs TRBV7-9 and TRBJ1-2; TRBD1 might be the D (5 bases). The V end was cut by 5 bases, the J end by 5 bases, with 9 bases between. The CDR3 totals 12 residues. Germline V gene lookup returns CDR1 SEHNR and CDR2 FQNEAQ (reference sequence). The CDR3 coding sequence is TGTGCCAGCAGCCTGACAGATTATGGCTACACCTTC. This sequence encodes CASSLTDYGYTF. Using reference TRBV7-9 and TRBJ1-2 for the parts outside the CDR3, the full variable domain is DTGVSQNPRHKITKRGQNVTFRCDPISEHNRLYWYRQTLGQGPEFLTYFQNEAQLEKSRLLSDRFSAERPKGSFSTLEIQRTEQGDSAMYLCASSLTDYGYTFGSGTRLTVV.

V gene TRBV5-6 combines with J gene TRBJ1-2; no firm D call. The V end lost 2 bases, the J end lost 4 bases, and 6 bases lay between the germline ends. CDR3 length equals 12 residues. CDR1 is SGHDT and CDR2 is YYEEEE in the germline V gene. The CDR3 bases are TGTGCCAGCAGCTTTGCGATCTATGGCTACACCTTC. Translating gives CASSFAIYGYTF. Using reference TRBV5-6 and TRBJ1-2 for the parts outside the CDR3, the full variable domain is DAGVTQSPTHLIKTRGQQVTLRCSPKSGHDTVSWYQQALGQGPQFIFQYYEEEERQRGNFPDRFSGHQFPNYSSELNVNALLLGDSALYLCASSFAIYGYTFGSGTRLTVV.

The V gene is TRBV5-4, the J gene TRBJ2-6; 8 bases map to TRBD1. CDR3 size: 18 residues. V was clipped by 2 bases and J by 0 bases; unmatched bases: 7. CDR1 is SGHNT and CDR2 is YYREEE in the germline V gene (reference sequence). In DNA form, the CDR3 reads TGTGCCAGCAGCTTAAACCAGGGGGCCGACTCTGGGGCCAACGTCCTGACTTTC. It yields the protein CASSLNQGADSGANVLTF. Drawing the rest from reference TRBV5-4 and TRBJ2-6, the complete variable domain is ETGVTQSPTHLIKTRGQQVTLRCSSQSGHNTVSWYQQALGQGPQFIFQYYREEENGRGNFPPRFSGLQFPNYSSELNVNALELDDSALYLCASSLNQGADSGANVLTFGAGSRLTVL.

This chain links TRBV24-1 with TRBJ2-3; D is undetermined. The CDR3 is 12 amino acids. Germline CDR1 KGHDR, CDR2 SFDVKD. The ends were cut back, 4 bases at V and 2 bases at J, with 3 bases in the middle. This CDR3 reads CATSEYTDTQYF. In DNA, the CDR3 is TGTGCCACCAGTGAGTACACAGATACGCAGTATTTT.

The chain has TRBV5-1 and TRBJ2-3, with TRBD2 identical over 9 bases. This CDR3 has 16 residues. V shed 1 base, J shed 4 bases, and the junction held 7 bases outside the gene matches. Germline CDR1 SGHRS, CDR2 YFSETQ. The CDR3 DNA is TGCGCCAGCAGCTTGTTGCTAGCGGGGTCGGCAGATACGCAGTATTTT. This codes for CASSLLLAGSADTQYF. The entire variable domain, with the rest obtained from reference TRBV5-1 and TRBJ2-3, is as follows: KAGVTQTPRYLIKTRGQQVTLSCSPISGHRSVSWYQQTPGQGLQFLFEYFSETQRNKGNFPGRFSGRQFSNSRSEMNVSTLELGDSALYLCASSLLLAGSADTQYFGPGTRLTVL.

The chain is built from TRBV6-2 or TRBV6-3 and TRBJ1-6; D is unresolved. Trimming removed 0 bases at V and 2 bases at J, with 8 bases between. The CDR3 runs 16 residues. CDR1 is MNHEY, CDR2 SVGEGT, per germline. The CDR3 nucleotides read TGTGCCAGCAGTTACTCTGAGAGAACCTATAATTCACCCCTCCACTTT. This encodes CASSYSERTYNSPLHF.

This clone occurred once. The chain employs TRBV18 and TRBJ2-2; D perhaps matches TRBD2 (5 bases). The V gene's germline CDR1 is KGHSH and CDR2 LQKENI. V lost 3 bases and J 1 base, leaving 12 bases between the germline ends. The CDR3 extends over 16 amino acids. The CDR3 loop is CASSPGLNWNTGELFF. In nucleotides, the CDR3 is TGTGCCAGCTCACCTGGACTTAACTGGAACACCGGGGAGCTGTTTTTT.

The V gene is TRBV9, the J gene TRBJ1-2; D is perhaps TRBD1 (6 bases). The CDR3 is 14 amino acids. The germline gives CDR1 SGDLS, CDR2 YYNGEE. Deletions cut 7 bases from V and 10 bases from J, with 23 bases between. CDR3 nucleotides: TGTGCCAGCGACAAGGGTAGGGCAGGGGAAGCCTACACCTTC. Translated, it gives CASDKGRAGEAYTF.

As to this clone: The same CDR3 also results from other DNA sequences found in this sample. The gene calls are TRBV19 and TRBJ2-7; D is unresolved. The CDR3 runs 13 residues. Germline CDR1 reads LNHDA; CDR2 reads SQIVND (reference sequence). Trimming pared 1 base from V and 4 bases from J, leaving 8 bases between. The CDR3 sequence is CASSIGAAYEQYV. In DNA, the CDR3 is TGTGCCAGTAGTATAGGCGCCGCATACGAGCAGTACGTC.

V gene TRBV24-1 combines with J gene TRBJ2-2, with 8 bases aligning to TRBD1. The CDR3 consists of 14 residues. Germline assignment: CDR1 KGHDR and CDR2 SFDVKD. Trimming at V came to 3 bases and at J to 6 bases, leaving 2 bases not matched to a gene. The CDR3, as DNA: TGTGCCACCAGTGATACGACAGGGGCCGGGGAGCTGTTTTTT. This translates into CATSDTTGAGELFF.